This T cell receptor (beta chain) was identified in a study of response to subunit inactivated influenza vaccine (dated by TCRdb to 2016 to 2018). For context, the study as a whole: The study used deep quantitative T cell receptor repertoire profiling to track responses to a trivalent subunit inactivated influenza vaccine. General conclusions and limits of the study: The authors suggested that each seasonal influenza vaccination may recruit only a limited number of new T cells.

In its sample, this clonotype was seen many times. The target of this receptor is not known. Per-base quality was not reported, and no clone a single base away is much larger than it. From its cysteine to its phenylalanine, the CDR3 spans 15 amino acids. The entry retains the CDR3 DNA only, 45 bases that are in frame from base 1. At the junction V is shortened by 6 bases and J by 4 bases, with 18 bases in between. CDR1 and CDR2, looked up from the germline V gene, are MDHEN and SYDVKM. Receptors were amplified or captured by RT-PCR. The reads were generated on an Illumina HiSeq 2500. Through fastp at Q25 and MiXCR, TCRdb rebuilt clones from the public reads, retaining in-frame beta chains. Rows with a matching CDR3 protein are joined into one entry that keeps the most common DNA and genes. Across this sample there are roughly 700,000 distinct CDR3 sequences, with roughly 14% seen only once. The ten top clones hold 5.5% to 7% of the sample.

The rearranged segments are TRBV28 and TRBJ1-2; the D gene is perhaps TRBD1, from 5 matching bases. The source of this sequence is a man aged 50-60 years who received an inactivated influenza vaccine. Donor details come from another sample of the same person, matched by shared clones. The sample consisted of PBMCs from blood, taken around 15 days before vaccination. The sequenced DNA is TGTGCCAGCAGCCCTTTAGACAGACAAGGCTATGGCTACACCTTC. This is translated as CASSPLDRQGYGYTF.